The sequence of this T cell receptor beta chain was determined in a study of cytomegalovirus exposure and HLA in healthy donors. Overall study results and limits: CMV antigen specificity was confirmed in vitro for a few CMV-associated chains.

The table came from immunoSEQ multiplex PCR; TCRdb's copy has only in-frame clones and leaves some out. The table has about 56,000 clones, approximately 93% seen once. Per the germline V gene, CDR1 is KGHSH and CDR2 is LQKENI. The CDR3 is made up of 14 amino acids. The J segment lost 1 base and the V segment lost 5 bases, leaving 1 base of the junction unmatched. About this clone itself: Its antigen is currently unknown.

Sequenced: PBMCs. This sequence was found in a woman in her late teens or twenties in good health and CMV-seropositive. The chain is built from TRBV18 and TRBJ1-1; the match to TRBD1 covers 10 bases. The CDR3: CASSWTGGNTEAFF. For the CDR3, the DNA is TGTGCCAGCTCATGGACAGGGGGGAACACTGAAGCTTTCTTT.